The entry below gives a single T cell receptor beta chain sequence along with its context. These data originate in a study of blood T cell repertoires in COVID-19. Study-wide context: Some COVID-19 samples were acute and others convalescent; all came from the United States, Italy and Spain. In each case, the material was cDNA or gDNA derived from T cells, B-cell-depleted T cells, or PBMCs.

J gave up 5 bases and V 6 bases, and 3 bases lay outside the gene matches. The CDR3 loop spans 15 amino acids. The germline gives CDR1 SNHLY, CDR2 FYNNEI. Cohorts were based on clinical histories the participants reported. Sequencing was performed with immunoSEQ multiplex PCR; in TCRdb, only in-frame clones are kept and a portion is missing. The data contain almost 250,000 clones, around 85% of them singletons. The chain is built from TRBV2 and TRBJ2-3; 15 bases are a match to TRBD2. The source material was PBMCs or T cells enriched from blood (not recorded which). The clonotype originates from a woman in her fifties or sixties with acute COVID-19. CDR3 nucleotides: TGTGCCAGCAGGGGGACTAGCGGGGGGCGAGATACGCAGTATTTT. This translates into CASRGTSGGRDTQYF.